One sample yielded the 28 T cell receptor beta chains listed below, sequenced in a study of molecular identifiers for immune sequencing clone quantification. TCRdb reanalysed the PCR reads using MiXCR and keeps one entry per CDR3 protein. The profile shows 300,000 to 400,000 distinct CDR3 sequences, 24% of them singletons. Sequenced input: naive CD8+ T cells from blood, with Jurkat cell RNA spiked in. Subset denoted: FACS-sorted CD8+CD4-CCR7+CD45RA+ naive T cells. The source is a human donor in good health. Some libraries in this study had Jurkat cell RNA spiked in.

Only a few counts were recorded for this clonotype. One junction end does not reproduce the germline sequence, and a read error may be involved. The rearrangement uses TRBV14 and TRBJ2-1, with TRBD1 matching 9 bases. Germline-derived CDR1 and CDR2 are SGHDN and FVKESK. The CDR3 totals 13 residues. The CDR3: CASSQDPRQGGIF. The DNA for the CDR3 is TGTGCCAGCAGCCAAGATCCGAGACAGGGGGGGATCTTC. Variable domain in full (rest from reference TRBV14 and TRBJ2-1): EAGVTQFPSHSVIEKGQTVTLRCDPISGHDNLYWYRRVMGKEIKFLLHFVKESKQDESGMPNNRFLAERTGGTYSTLKVQPAELEDSGVYFCASSQDPRQGGIFGPGTRLTVL.

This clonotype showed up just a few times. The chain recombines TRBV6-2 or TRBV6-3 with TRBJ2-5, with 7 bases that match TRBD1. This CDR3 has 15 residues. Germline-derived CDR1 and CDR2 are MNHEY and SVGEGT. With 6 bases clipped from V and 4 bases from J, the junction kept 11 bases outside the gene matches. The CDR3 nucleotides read TGTGCCAGCAGCCCATCGACAGGGTCAGGAGAGACCCAGTACTTC. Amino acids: CASSPSTGSGETQYF.

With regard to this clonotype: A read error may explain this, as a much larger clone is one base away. DNA of the CDR3: TGTGCCAGCAGCTTGGGGGGGGGGCAGAACACTGAAGCTTTCTTT. Its protein is CASSLGGGQNTEAFF. The rearrangement uses TRBV5-6 and TRBJ1-1; D may be TRBD1 (6 bases). CDR3 length equals 15 residues. Trimming stripped 0 bases from V and 1 base from J, with 10 bases between. The germline V gene encodes CDR1 SGHDT and CDR2 YYEEEE.

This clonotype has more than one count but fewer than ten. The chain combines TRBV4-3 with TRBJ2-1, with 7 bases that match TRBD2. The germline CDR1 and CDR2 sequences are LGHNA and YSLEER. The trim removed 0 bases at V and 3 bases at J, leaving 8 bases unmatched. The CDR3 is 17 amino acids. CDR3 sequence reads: CASSQDIAGAGYNEQFF. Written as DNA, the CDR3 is TGCGCCAGCAGCCAAGATATCGCGGGAGCGGGCTACAATGAGCAGTTCTTC.

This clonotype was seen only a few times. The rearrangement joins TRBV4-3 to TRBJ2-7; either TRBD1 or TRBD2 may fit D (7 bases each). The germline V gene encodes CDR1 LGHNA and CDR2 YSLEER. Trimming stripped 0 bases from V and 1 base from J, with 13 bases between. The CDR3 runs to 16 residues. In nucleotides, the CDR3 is TGCGCCAGCAGCCAAGATTGGCAGGGGGGGTCCTACGAGCAGTACTTC. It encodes CASSQDWQGGSYEQYF.

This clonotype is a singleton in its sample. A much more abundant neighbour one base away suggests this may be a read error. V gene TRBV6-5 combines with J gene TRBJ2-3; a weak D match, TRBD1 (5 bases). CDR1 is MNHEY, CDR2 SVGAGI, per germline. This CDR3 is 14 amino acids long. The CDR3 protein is CASSYSGQTATQYF. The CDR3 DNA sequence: TGTGCCAGCAGTTACTCGGGCCAGACAGCTACGCAGTATTTT.

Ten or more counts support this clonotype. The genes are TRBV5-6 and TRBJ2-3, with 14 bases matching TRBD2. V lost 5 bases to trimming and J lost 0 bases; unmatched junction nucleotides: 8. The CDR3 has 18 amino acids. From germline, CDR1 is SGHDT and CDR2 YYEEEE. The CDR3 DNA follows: TGTGCCAGCAGTTATGGGACTAGCGGGGGCCTGAGCACAGATACGCAGTATTTT. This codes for CASSYGTSGGLSTDTQYF.

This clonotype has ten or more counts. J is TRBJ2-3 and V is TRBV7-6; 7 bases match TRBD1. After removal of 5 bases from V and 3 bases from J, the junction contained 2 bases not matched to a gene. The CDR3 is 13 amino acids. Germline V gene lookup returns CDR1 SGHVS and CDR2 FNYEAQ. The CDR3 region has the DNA TGTGCCAGCAGCAAGGACAGGACAGATACGCAGTATTTT. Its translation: CASSKDRTDTQYF. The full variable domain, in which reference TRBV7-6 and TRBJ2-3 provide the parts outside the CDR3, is GAGVSQSPRYKVTKRGQDVALRCDPISGHVSLYWYRQALGQGPEFLTYFNYEAQQDKSGLPNDRFSAERPEGSISTLTIQRTEQRDSAMYRCASSKDRTDTQYFGPGTRLTVL.

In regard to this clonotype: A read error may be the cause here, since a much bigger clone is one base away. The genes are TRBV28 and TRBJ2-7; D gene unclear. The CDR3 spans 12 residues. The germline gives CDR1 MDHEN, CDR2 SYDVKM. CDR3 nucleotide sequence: TGTGGCAGCAGCCATGACTCCTACGAGCAGTACTTC. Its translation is CGSSHDSYEQYF.

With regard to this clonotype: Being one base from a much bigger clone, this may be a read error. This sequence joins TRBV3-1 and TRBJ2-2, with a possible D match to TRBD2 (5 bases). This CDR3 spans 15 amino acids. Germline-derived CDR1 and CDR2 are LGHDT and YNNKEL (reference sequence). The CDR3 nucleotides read TGTGCCAGCAGCCAACGCCCTGAACACACCGGGGAGCTGTCTTTT. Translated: CASSQRPEHTGELSF.

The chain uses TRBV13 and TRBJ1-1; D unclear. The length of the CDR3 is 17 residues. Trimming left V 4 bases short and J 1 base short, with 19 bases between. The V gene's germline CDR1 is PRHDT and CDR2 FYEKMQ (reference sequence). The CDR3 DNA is TGTGCCAGCAGCTGGATAGAAGGAGGAGGGCCGAACACTGAAGCTTTCTTT. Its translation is CASSWIEGGGPNTEAFF.

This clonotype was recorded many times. The CDR3 is CASSPGGGNIQYF. The CDR3 DNA sequence: TGTGCCAGCAGTCCTGGCGGGGGTAACATTCAGTACTTC. The rearrangement uses TRBV12-3 or TRBV12-4 and TRBJ2-4; 7 bases fit TRBD2. V dropped 5 bases and J dropped 7; count of bases not matched to a gene: 5. This CDR3 has 13 amino acids.

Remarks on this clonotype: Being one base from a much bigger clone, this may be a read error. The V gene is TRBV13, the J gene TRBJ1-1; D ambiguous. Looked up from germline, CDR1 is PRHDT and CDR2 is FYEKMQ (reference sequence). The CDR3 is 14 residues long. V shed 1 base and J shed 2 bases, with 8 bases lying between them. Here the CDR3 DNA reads TGTGCCAGCAGCTTAGAACCGGGTAACACTGAAGCTTTCTTT. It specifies CASSLEPGNTEAFF.

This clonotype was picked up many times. CDR3 residues: CSVELSGRPNTGELFF. The DNA for the CDR3 is TGCAGCGTTGAATTGAGCGGGAGGCCGAACACCGGGGAGCTGTTTTTT. This chain uses TRBV29-1 with TRBJ2-2, with 9 nucleotides matching TRBD2. The V gene end was trimmed by 2 bases and the J gene end by 0 bases; junction bases not matched to a gene: 4. Germline V gives CDR1 SQVTM, CDR2 ANQGSEA. The CDR3 is 16 amino acids.

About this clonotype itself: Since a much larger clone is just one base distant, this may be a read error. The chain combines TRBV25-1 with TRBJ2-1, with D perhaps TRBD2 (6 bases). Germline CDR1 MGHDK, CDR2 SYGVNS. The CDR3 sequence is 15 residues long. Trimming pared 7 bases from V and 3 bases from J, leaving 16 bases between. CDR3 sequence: CASTASRGRYNEQFF. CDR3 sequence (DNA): TGTGCCAGCACCGCCTCGCGGGGTCGCTACAATGAGCAGTTCTTC.

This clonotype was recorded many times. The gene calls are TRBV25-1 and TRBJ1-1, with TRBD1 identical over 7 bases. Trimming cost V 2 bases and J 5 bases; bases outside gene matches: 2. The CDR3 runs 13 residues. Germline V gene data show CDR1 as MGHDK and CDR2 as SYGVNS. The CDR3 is CASSEQGGTEAFF. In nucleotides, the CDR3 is TGTGCCAGCAGTGAACAGGGGGGAACTGAAGCTTTCTTT.

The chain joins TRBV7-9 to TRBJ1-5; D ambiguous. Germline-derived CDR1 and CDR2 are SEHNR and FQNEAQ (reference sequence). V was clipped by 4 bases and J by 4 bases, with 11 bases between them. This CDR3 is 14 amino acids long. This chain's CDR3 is CASSSTTSNQPQHF. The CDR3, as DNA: TGTGCCAGCAGCTCAACTACTTCAAATCAGCCCCAGCATTTT.

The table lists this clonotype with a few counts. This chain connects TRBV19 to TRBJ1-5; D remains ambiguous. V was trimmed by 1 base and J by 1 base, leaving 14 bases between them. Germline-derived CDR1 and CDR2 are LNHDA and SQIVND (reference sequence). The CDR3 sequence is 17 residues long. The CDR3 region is CASSIAGGYMSNQPQHF. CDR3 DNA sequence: TGTGCCAGTAGTATAGCCGGCGGTTACATGAGCAATCAGCCCCAGCATTTT.

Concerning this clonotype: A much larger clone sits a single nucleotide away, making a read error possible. The CDR3 region is CAGSGVSGNQPQHF. The DNA of the CDR3 is TGTGCCGGCAGTGGGGTTTCGGGCAATCAGCCCCAGCATTTT. The chain uses TRBV12-3 or TRBV12-4 and TRBJ1-5; no clear D gene. The CDR3 is 14 amino acids.

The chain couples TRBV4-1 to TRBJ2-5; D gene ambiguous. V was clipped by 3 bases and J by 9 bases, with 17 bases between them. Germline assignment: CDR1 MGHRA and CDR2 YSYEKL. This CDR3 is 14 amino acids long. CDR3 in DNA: TGCGCCAGCAGCCAGTCCCCCCTGTCGGCCGCCCAGTACTTC. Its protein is CASSQSPLSAAQYF.

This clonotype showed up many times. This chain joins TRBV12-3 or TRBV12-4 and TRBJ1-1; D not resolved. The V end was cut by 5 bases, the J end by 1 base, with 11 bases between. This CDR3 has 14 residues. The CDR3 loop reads CASSPTTRNTEAFF. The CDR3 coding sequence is TGTGCCAGCAGTCCTACGACACGGAACACTGAAGCTTTCTTT.

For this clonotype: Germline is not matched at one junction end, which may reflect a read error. CDR3 sequence: CATSDGQGMDTETFF. CDR3 DNA: TGTGCCACCAGTGATGGGCAGGGGATGGACACTGAAACTTTCTTT. The chain is built from TRBV24-1 and TRBJ1-1, with D maybe TRBD1 (6 bases). CDR1 and CDR2 from the germline V gene are KGHDR and SFDVKD. This CDR3 contains 15 residues.

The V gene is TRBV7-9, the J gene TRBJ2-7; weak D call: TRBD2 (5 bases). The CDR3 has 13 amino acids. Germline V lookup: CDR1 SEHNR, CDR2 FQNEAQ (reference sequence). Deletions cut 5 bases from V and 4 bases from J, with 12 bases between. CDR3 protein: CASSLREVYEQYF. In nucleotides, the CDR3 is TGTGCCAGCAGCCTCCGGGAAGTGTACGAGCAGTACTTC.

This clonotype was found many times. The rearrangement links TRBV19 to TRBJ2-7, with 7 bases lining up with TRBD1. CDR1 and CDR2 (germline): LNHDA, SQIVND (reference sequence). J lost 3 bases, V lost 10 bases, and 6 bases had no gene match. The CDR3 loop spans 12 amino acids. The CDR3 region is CATSRDSYEQYF. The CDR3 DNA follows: TGTGCCACGTCCCGGGACAGCTACGAGCAGTACTTC.

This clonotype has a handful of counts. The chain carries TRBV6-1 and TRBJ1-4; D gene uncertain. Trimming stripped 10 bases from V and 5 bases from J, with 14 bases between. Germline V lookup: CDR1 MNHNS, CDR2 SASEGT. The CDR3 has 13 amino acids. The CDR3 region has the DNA TGTGCCACGAAGCCCCCCAGAAATGAAAAACTGTTTTTT. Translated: CATKPPRNEKLFF.

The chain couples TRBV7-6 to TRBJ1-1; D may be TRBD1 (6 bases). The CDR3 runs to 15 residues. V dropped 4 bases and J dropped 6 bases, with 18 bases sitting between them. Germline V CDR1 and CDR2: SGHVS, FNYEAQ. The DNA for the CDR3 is TGTGCCAGCAGCTGGGGGGGCGTTGGTAACGCTGAAGCTTTCTTT. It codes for CASSWGGVGNAEAFF.

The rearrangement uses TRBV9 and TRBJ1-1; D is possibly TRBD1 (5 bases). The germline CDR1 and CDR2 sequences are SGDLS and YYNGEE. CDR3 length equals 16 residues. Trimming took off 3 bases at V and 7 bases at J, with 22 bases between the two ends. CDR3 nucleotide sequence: TGTGCCAGCAGCGCCCGGAACAGGACGTCGAACCTTGAAGCTTTCTTT. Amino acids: CASSARNRTSNLEAFF.

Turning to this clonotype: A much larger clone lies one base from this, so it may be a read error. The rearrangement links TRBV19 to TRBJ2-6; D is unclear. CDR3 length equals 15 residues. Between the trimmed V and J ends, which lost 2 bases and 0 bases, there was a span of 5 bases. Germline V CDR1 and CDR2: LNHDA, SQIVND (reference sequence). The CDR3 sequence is CASSIFPSGANVLTF. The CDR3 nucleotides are TGTGCCAGTAGTATATTTCCCTCTGGGGCCAACGTCCTGACTTTC.